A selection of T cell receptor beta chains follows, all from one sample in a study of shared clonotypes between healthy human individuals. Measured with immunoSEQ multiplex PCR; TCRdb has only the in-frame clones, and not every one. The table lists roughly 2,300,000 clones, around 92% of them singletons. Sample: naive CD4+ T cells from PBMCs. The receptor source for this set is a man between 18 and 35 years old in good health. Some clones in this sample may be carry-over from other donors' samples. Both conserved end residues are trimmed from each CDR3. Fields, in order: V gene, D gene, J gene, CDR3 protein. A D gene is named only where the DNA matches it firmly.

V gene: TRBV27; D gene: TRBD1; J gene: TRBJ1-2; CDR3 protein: ASSPNPGQGYYGYT
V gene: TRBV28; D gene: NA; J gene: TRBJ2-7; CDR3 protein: ASSNLKAGEQY
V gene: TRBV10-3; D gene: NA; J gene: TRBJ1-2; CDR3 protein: AISRSPLANRDNYGYT
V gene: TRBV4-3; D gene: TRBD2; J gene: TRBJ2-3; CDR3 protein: ASSQAPGLAGLADTQY
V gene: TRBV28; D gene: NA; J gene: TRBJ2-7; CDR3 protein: ASSLFAGGTYEQY
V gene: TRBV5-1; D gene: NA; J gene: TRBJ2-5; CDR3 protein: ASSPTPRETQY
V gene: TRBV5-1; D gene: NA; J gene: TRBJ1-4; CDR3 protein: ASSFHSEGANEKLF
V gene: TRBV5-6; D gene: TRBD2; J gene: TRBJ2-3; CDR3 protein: ASSLLAGPLDTQY
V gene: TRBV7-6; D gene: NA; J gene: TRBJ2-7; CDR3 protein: ASSSEGYEQY
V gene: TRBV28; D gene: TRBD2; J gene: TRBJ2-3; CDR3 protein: ASNQASGYTDTQY
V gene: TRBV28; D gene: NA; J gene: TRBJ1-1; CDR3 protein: ASSPPAGTEAF
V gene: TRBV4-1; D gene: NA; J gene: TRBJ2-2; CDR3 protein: ASSQTDSWAGELF
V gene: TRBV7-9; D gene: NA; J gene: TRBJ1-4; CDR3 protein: ASSYLQRDNEKLF
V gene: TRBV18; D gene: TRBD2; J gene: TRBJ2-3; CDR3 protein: ASSLGGLAGAPDTQY
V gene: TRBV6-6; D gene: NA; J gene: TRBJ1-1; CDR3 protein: ASRSLGGEAF
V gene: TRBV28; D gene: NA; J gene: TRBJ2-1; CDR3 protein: ASSLSLGESRF
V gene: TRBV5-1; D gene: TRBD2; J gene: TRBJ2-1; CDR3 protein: ASSLDPSGSANEQF
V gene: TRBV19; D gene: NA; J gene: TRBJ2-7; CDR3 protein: ASSIRQGTTYEQY
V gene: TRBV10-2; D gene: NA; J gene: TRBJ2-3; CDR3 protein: ASRGWGPTDTQY
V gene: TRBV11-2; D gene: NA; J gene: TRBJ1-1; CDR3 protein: ASSLGWEAF
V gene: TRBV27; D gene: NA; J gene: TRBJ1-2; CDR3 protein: ASSLYAGGNGYT
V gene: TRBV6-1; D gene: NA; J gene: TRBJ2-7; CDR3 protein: ASSEPTESSYEQY
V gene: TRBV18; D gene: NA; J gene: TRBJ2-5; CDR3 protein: ASSPGTYQETQY
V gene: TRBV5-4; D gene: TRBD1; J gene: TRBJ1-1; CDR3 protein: ASSRDRARFDTEAF
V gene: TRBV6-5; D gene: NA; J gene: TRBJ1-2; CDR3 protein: ASRGRGPPYGYT
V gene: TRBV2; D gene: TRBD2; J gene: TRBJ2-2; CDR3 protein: ASRPQLAGVSGELF
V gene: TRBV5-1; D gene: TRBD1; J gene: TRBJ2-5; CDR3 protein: ASRQGEETQY
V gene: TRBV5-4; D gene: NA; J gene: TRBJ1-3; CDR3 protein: ASSWRGGARGNTIY
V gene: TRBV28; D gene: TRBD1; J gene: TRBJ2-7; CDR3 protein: ASSGTGSSYEQY
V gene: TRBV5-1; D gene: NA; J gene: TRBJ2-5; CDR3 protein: ASSLRQQETQY
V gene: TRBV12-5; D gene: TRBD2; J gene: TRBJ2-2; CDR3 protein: ASGLVLASGRTGELF
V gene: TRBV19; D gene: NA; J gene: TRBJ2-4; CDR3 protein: ASSIVSDLAKNIQY
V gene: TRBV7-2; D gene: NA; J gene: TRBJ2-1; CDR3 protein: ASSLLIFNEQF
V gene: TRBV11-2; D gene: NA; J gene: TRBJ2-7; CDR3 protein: ASSLEGRGQY
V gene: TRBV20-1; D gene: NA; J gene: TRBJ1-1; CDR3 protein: SARDGTEAF
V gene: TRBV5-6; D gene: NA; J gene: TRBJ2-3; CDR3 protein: ASSSEGKGTTDTQY
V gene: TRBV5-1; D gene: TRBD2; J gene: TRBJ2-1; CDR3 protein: ASSSAGGFGEQF
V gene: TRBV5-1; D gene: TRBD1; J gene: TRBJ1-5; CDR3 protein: ASSDGQVSNQPQH
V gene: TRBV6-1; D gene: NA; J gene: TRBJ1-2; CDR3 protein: ASIFLGAGGYT
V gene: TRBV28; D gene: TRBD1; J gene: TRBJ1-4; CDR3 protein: ASSRDRTKLF
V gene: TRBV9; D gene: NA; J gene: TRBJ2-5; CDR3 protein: ASSLRRNQETQY
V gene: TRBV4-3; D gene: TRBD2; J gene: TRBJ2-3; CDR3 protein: ASSQSGSTDTQY
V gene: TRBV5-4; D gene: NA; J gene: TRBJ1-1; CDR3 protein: ASSLGTAYTEAF
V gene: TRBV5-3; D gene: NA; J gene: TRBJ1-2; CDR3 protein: ARSLELGHGYT
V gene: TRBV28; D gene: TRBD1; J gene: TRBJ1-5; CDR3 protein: ASSPRDRGIQPQH
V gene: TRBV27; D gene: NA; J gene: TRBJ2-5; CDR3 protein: ASSPFLTTNQETQY
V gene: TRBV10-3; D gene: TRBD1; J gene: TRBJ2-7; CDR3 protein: AVFGDRDYEQY